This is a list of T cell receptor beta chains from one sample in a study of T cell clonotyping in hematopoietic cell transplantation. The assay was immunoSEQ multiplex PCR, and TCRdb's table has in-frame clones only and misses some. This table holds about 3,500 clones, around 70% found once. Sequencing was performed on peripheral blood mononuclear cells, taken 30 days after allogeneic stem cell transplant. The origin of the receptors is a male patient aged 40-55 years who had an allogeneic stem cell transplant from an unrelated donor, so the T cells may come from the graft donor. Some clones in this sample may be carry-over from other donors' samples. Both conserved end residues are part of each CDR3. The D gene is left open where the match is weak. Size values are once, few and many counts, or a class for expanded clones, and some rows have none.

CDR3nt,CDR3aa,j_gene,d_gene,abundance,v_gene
TGCAGCGTGACAGGTCGGGTGGACACTGAAGCTTTCTTT,CSVTGRVDTEAFF,TRBJ1-1,NA,NA,TRBV29-1
TGTGCCAGCAGCTCCAGGACAGGGTCGAATTCACCCCTCCACTTT,CASSSRTGSNSPLHF,TRBJ1-6,TRBD1,NA,TRBV11-2
TGTGCCAGCAGTAAAACCTACAGGGCTCTCCTTAGCAATCAGCCCCAGCATTTT,CASSKTYRALLSNQPQHF,TRBJ1-5,NA,few,TRBV2
TGTGCCAGCAGCTTAGGGAGAAGCGATCGGAAGTTCTTC,CASSLGRSDRKFF,TRBJ2-1,NA,NA,TRBV7-2
TGTGCCAGCTCACCCCTGGGAGGGCGCGGGTCCAGCTCCTACGAGCAGTACTTC,CASSPLGGRGSSSYEQYF,TRBJ2-7,TRBD2,few,TRBV18
TGTGCCATCAGCAAGGCGGGCCCGAAGTCCTCTGGAAACACCATATATTTT,CAISKAGPKSSGNTIYF,TRBJ1-3,NA,NA,TRBV18
TGTGCCAGCAGTTACGGACTCAATCAGCCCCAGCATTTT,CASSYGLNQPQHF,TRBJ1-5,NA,NA,TRBV6-5
TGTGCCAGCAGTGGGGGTACAGGGGGCTACGAGCAGTACTTC,CASSGGTGGYEQYF,TRBJ2-7,TRBD1,NA,TRBV2
TGCGCCAGCAGCCAAGATCCGGTGGGTAAACTGTTTTTT,CASSQDPVGKLFF,TRBJ1-4,NA,few,TRBV4-3
TGTGCCAGCAGCCACACTCCGCAGGGGGCGGGGGGCTACACCTTC,CASSHTPQGAGGYTF,TRBJ1-2,TRBD1,NA,TRBV11-2
TGTGCAAGTCGCTTAGAAAATCAGCCCCAGCATTTT,CASRLENQPQHF,TRBJ1-5,NA,few,TRBV12-2
TGTGCCAGCAGGCTCGGGACAGGGTTCTACGAGCAGTACTTC,CASRLGTGFYEQYF,TRBJ2-7,TRBD1,NA,TRBV2
TGTGCCAGCAGTGAATTGGGACAGCTAGCCGGCCTCGAGCAGTACTTC,CASSELGQLAGLEQYF,TRBJ2-7,TRBD1,NA,TRBV2
TGTGCCAGCAGTGAACCCTTGACAGGGGGCTCCTATGGCTACACCTTC,CASSEPLTGGSYGYTF,TRBJ1-2,TRBD1,NA,TRBV6-1
TGTGCCAGCAGCGTAGAGGGCAGGGTACGGGAGCAGTACTTC,CASSVEGRVREQYF,TRBJ2-7,NA,NA,TRBV9
TGTGCCAGCAGCCCCGAAACGGGGGCTAGGAGTGGAAACACCATATATTTT,CASSPETGARSGNTIYF,TRBJ1-3,NA,NA,TRBV4-2
TGCGCCAGCAGCCCGGGACTAGCGGGGGGTAGGACCCCCGAGGATGAGCAGTTCTTC,CASSPGLAGGRTPEDEQFF,TRBJ2-1,TRBD2,once,TRBV5-1
TGTGCCTGGAGTTTGGGGGACCAGGACTATGGCTACACCTTC,CAWSLGDQDYGYTF,TRBJ1-2,NA,NA,TRBV30
TGTGCCAGCAGCGTAACCGCTTCCACAGATACGCAGTATTTT,CASSVTASTDTQYF,TRBJ2-3,NA,NA,TRBV7-2
TGTGCCAGCAGTTACTATGGGGGAGGGAAGGAAAAACTGTTTTTT,CASSYYGGGKEKLFF,TRBJ1-4,NA,NA,TRBV6-5
TGTGCCAGCAGTGACGGGGGTAACAGGGTGGGGACCCTCCACTTT,CASSDGGNRVGTLHF,TRBJ1-6,NA,few,TRBV27
TGTGCCAGCAGCTTAGTTGGGCTCGGGGCCAACGTCCTGACTTTC,CASSLVGLGANVLTF,TRBJ2-6,NA,NA,TRBV7-2
TGCGCCAGCAGCCAAGCTTACAGGGGTCGGACTGAAGCTTTCTTT,CASSQAYRGRTEAFF,TRBJ1-1,TRBD1,NA,TRBV4-1
TGTGCCAGCAGCTTAGCCCAGGGAAATCAGCCCCAGCATTTT,CASSLAQGNQPQHF,TRBJ1-5,NA,NA,TRBV7-2
TGTGCCAGCACCTCTACCCGGCTGGTATTTGAAGCTTTCTTT,CASTSTRLVFEAFF,TRBJ1-1,NA,few,TRBV7-9
TGTGCCAGCAGTTCAGACAGGGTACCCCCTCATCAGCCCCAGCATTTT,CASSSDRVPPHQPQHF,TRBJ1-5,TRBD1,NA,TRBV6-5
TGTGCCAGCCATACAAGTGACACTGAAGCTTTCTTT,CASHTSDTEAFF,TRBJ1-1,NA,NA,TRBV28
TGTGCCTGGACCCCCGGAGGGGTGGGGACCTATAATTCACCCCTCCACTTT,CAWTPGGVGTYNSPLHF,TRBJ1-6,NA,NA,TRBV30
TGTGCCATCAGTGAGACAGGGGAGTACGAGCAGTACTTC,CAISETGEYEQYF,TRBJ2-7,TRBD1,NA,TRBV10-3
TGTGCCAGCAGCCACGACGGGAGTTGGGCGACCTTC,CASSHDGSWATF,TRBJ1-2,NA,NA,TRBV9
TGTGCCAGCAATCGGGGACAGGGGCTTTACAATGAGCAGTTCTTC,CASNRGQGLYNEQFF,TRBJ2-1,TRBD1,NA,TRBV7-2
TGTGCCATCAGTGAGTCGATGGGGGTGGAGCAGTTCTTC,CAISESMGVEQFF,TRBJ2-1,NA,NA,TRBV10-3
TGTGCCAACAGGGAATCCTACAATGAGCAGTTCTTC,CANRESYNEQFF,TRBJ2-1,NA,few,TRBV9
TGTGCCAGCTCACCACCGACAAGGCAACAGTACTTC,CASSPPTRQQYF,TRBJ2-7,NA,NA,TRBV18
TGTGCCAGCAGCACCGCAACAGGGCCCTATGGCTACACCTTC,CASSTATGPYGYTF,TRBJ1-2,NA,NA,TRBV7-9
TGTGCCAGCAGGAACTCTCCACAGGGGATAAGCACAGATACGCAGTATTTT,CASRNSPQGISTDTQYF,TRBJ2-3,TRBD1,NA,TRBV2
TGTGCCAGCAGCTTACAGGGGCCTATCGAAAAACTGTTTTTT,CASSLQGPIEKLFF,TRBJ1-4,NA,NA,TRBV11-2
TGTGCCAGCTCACCGGGGGCCCCAGAGACCCAGTACTTC,CASSPGAPETQYF,TRBJ2-5,NA,NA,TRBV18
TGTGCCAGCAGCATAGGGATGCCCCCCTACGAGCAGTACTTC,CASSIGMPPYEQYF,TRBJ2-7,NA,NA,TRBV9
TGTGCCAGCAGCTTGACCAATCGGGAAACCGGGGAGCTGTTTTTT,CASSLTNRETGELFF,TRBJ2-2,NA,NA,TRBV5-8
TGTGCCAGCTCACCAAATCAGGGACGGCGTCAGCCCCAGCATTTT,CASSPNQGRRQPQHF,TRBJ1-5,NA,NA,TRBV18
TGCAGCGTTGAAGCCCAGGGCCAATGGGACACTGAAGCTTTCTTT,CSVEAQGQWDTEAFF,TRBJ1-1,NA,NA,TRBV29-1
TGCGCCAGCAGCTTGGCCTCGGGACAGGGGGTAGGTGGCTACACCTTC,CASSLASGQGVGGYTF,TRBJ1-2,TRBD1,NA,TRBV5-1
TGTGCCAGCAGCGTCCCCCTAGCGGGGGGGCATTCAGATACGCAGTATTTT,CASSVPLAGGHSDTQYF,TRBJ2-3,TRBD2,NA,TRBV11-3
TGTGCCAGCAGCTCCGGAAGGGGAATCGGTTACGAGCAGTACTTC,CASSSGRGIGYEQYF,TRBJ2-7,NA,NA,TRBV7-9
TGTGCCACCAGCAGAGATCAGGCAGGCCCCGAGCAGTACTTC,CATSRDQAGPEQYF,TRBJ2-7,NA,NA,TRBV15
TGTGCCATCAGTGAGTCGAGCGACAGCGAACCGGGGCAGTACTTC,CAISESSDSEPGQYF,TRBJ2-7,NA,NA,TRBV10-3
TGTGCCAGCAGCACTTTACAGGGGGATCCTTTCTATGGCTACACCTTC,CASSTLQGDPFYGYTF,TRBJ1-2,TRBD1,NA,TRBV5-6
TGTGCCAGCAGCTTATCAGGGAATGAGCAGTTCTTC,CASSLSGNEQFF,TRBJ2-1,NA,few,TRBV7-3
TGCAGCGTTGAGCAATCCGAGCAGTTCTTC,CSVEQSEQFF,TRBJ2-1,NA,once,TRBV29-1
TGCGCCAGCAGCCAAGACCAGGGCTCTGGGGCCAACGTCCTGACTTTC,CASSQDQGSGANVLTF,TRBJ2-6,NA,NA,TRBV4-3
TGCAGCGTTAGGGGAGTGGATGAAAAACTGTTTTTT,CSVRGVDEKLFF,TRBJ1-4,NA,NA,TRBV29-1
TGTGCCACAGGGGTGGATTCATGGACCGGGGAGCTGTTTTTT,CATGVDSWTGELFF,TRBJ2-2,NA,NA,TRBV19
TGTGCCAGCAGATTCGGACTAGCGGGAGAAGTGACAGATACGCAGTATTTT,CASRFGLAGEVTDTQYF,TRBJ2-3,TRBD2,NA,TRBV7-8
TGTGCCAGCAGCCAACCATTGACAGGCTTCTCCGCCATTGACTTC,CASSQPLTGFSAIDF,TRBJ1-2,NA,NA,TRBV7-3
TGTGCCAGCAGCAGGTCTGGGGCCAACGTCCTGACTTTC,CASSRSGANVLTF,TRBJ2-6,NA,NA,TRBV13
TGCGCCAGCAGCTTTCAGGGCTTCTATGGCTACACCTTC,CASSFQGFYGYTF,TRBJ1-2,NA,NA,TRBV5-1
TGTGCCAGCAGCTTGCCAGGCAGGGGTTTTAGCACCGGGGAGCTGTTTTTT,CASSLPGRGFSTGELFF,TRBJ2-2,NA,few,TRBV7-9
TGTGCCAGCAGTTTAAGTACGAGGGGGTACAATGAGCAGTTCTTC,CASSLSTRGYNEQFF,TRBJ2-1,NA,once,TRBV27
TGTGCCAGTAGTACTGGGGACAGTTGGAAGCTGTTTTTT,CASSTGDSWKLFF,TRBJ2-2,TRBD1,NA,TRBV19